Presented here are 10 T cell receptor beta chains from one specimen sequenced in a study of blood T cell repertoires in COVID-19. Using immunoSEQ multiplex PCR, the repertoire was profiled, and TCRdb retains in-frame clones only, with some absent. This table holds more than 150,000 clones, more than 75% found once. The specimen was peripheral blood. The receptors originated from a woman aged 18-29 years who had recovered from COVID-19.

The genes are TRBV9 and TRBJ2-1; 8 nucleotides align to TRBD1. Germline trimming cut 3 bases from V and 3 bases from J; bases unmatched to any gene: 14. The CDR3 runs 18 residues. Germline lookup yields CDR1 SGDLS and CDR2 YYNGEE. This CDR3 reads CASSDPHRGTDSYNEQFF. CDR3 bases: TGTGCCAGCAGCGACCCCCACAGGGGGACAGATAGCTACAATGAGCAGTTCTTC.

Note on this clone: The same CDR3 can be traced to other DNA sequences in this sample. This chain joins TRBV5-1 and TRBJ2-7; 7 bases map to TRBD1. After removal of 1 base from V and 2 bases from J, the junction contained 3 bases not matched to a gene. Germline values: CDR1 SGHRS, CDR2 YFSETQ. The CDR3 covers 14 residues. The CDR3 protein is CASSLSGTAYEQYF. In DNA form, the CDR3 reads TGCGCCAGCAGCTTGTCCGGGACAGCCTACGAGCAGTACTTC.

The J gene is TRBJ2-1, the V gene TRBV18; TRBD1 matches 8 bases. The V gene end was trimmed by 5 bases and the J gene end by 4 bases; junction bases not matched to a gene: 7. Germline loops: CDR1 KGHSH, CDR2 LQKENI. This CDR3 has 15 residues. CDR3 residues: CASSERDRPYNEQFF. CDR3 nucleotides: TGTGCCAGCTCAGAACGGGACAGGCCATACAATGAGCAGTTCTTC.

V is TRBV6-2 or TRBV6-3 and J is TRBJ2-1; no definite D call. V lost 5 bases, J lost 8 bases, and 7 bases lay in between. The CDR3 spans 11 residues. Looked up from germline, CDR1 is MNHEY and CDR2 is SVGEGT. Here the CDR3 reads CASSRGDEQFF. In DNA form, the CDR3 reads TGTGCCAGCAGTAGAGGCGATGAGCAGTTCTTC.

The chain has TRBV3-1 (or the pseudogene TRBV3-2) and TRBJ1-2, with TRBD1 matching 7 bases. The germline V gene encodes CDR1 LGHDT and CDR2 YNNKEL (reference sequence). CDR3 length: 13 amino acids. V lost 6 bases to trimming and J lost 6 bases; unmatched junction nucleotides: 7. As DNA, the CDR3 is TGTGCCAGCAGAAATCTACAGGGGAATGGCTACACCTTC. Encoded protein: CASRNLQGNGYTF.

This clone is a singleton in its sample. This sequence joins TRBV14 and TRBJ2-7, with 7 bases that match TRBD1. In germline, CDR1 is SGHDN, CDR2 FVKESK. V lost 11 bases, J lost 2 bases, and 9 bases stayed unmatched. This CDR3 comprises 13 residues. CDR3 amino acids: CASKQGSTYEQYF. CDR3 DNA sequence: TGTGCCTCAAAACAGGGGTCGACCTACGAGCAGTACTTC. The variable domain in full, completed from reference TRBV14 and TRBJ2-7, reads EAGVTQFPSHSVIEKGQTVTLRCDPISGHDNLYWYRRVMGKEIKFLLHFVKESKQDESGMPNNRFLAERTGGTYSTLKVQPAELEDSGVYFCASKQGSTYEQYFGPGTRLTVT.

The chain combines TRBV12-3 or TRBV12-4 with TRBJ1-2; possibly TRBD1 for D (5 bases). V was cut by 4 bases and J by 8 bases, with 14 bases left in between. The CDR3 is 13 amino acids. The CDR3 spells CASSSSGLGGYTF. The CDR3 DNA reads as TGTGCCAGCAGTTCTTCAGGGCTTGGGGGCTACACCTTC.

The chain carries TRBV7-3 and TRBJ2-2; D perhaps matches TRBD1 (6 bases). Germline V gene sequence: CDR1 SGHTA, CDR2 FQGTGA. CDR3 length: 16 residues. V was trimmed by 2 bases and J by 3 bases, leaving 13 bases between them. Here the CDR3 reads CASSLWGRGDTGELFF. In DNA, the CDR3 is TGTGCCAGCAGCTTATGGGGCAGGGGAGACACCGGGGAGCTGTTTTTT.

The chain recombines TRBV9 with TRBJ1-4; 10 bases are a match to TRBD1. The CDR3 is 16 residues long. Germline assignment: CDR1 SGDLS and CDR2 YYNGEE. Trimming removed 4 bases from V and 5 bases from J; junction bases left unmatched: 8. The CDR3 coding sequence is TGTGCCAGCAGCTTATCGCCGGGACAGGGGAATGAAAAACTGTTTTTT. Translation: CASSLSPGQGNEKLFF.

The chain recombines TRBV6-5 with TRBJ2-3; 8 bases agree with TRBD2. There are 15 residues in the CDR3. Unmatched junction bases numbered 16, after V lost 6 bases and J lost 11 bases. From germline, CDR1 is MNHEY and CDR2 SVGAGI. The CDR3 here is CASSTTSGGPLRQYF. The CDR3 DNA reads TGTGCCAGCAGCACCACGAGCGGGGGCCCTCTTCGGCAGTATTTT.